Below are 21 T cell receptor beta chains sequenced from a single sample in a study of T cell responses to AZD1222 COVID-19 vaccine. The protocol was immunoSEQ multiplex PCR, while the TCRdb copy is restricted to in-frame clones and leaves out a portion. There are about 170,000 clones in the sample; more than 80% occur only once, and around 4% lies in the top ten. Material: peripheral blood, obtained on day 0 of AZD1222 vaccination. The receptors stem from an adult in good health.

The chain combines TRBV6-5 with TRBJ2-3; TRBD1 matches at 12 bases. The germline V gene has CDR1 MNHEY and CDR2 SVGAGI. V was clipped by 7 bases and J by 6 bases; unmatched bases: 8. The CDR3 spans 15 residues. CDR3: CASTLPGQGADTQYF. As DNA, the CDR3 is TGTGCCAGCACCCTTCCGGGACAGGGGGCGGATACGCAGTATTTT.

The chain joins TRBV9 to TRBJ2-1, with TRBD1 identical over 10 bases. The germline V gene has CDR1 SGDLS and CDR2 YYNGEE. This CDR3 has 15 amino acids. The junction had 2 bases not matched to a gene; V was cut back by 3 bases and J by 2 bases. The CDR3, as DNA: TGTGCCAGCAGCGACGGGACAGGGGCCTACAATGAGCAGTTCTTC. This encodes CASSDGTGAYNEQFF.

V is TRBV6-5 and J is TRBJ1-2, with TRBD1 matching 9 bases. Germline CDR1 and CDR2: MNHEY and SVGAGI. This CDR3 is 14 amino acids long. Trimming removed 8 bases from V and 5 bases from J; junction bases left unmatched: 9. The CDR3 bases are TGTGCCAGCGCCGGGACAGGGTCGGAGTATGGCTACACCTTC. Protein sequence: CASAGTGSEYGYTF.

In nucleotides, the CDR3 is TGTGCCAGCAGTGAAAGGGAGAACACTGAAGCTTTCTTT. Its protein product is CASSERENTEAFF. The rearrangement joins TRBV2 to TRBJ1-1; D is unclear. Germline V CDR1 and CDR2: SNHLY, FYNNEI. The CDR3 length is 13 residues. The ends were cut back, 2 bases at V and 1 base at J, with 5 bases in the middle. The whole variable domain, remainder taken from reference TRBV2 and TRBJ1-1, is EPEVTQTPSHQVTQMGQEVILRCVPISNHLYFYWYRQILGQKVEFLVSFYNNEISEKSEIFDDQFSVERPDGSNFTLKIRSTKLEDSAMYFCASSERENTEAFFGQGTRLTVV.

The CDR3 region has the DNA TGTGCCAGCAACCGACAGGGGCTAAGTGAAAAACTGTTTTTT. Its protein is CASNRQGLSEKLFF. The V gene is TRBV6-5, the J gene TRBJ1-4, with TRBD1 identical over 8 bases. V was pared by 7 bases and J by 7 bases, with 8 bases of the junction left unmatched. In germline, CDR1 is MNHEY, CDR2 SVGAGI. CDR3 length: 14 amino acids.

This clone was observed many times. The V call is TRBV15, the J call TRBJ1-1; TRBD1 matches at 7 bases. The CDR3 sequence is 15 residues long. Trimming removed 0 bases from V and 5 bases from J; junction bases left unmatched: 6. Germline loops: CDR1 LNHNV, CDR2 YYDKDF (reference sequence). CDR3 bases: TGTGCCACCAGCAGAGACGACAGGGCGGGGACTGAAGCTTTCTTT. It encodes CATSRDDRAGTEAFF.

The chain uses TRBV6-5 and TRBJ1-1, with D hard to call. Germline CDR1 reads MNHEY; CDR2 reads SVGAGI. The CDR3 contains 14 residues. Trimming cost V 2 bases and J 7 bases, with 14 bases left between them. CDR3 sequence: CASSYGQSFFEAFF. DNA of the CDR3: TGTGCCAGCAGTTACGGCCAGAGTTTCTTTGAAGCTTTCTTT.

This clone has just one count. V and J are TRBV4-2 and TRBJ2-6; a possible D gene is TRBD2 (5 bases). The germline CDR1 and CDR2 sequences are LGHNA and YNFKEQ. The CDR3 extends over 20 amino acids. The V end lost 0 bases, the J end lost 0 bases, and 18 bases lay between the germline ends. The CDR3 bases are TGTGCCAGCAGCCAAGATCTTGTCGTGCGAGGGTTCTCTGGGGCCAACGTCCTGACTTTC. It translates to CASSQDLVVRGFSGANVLTF.

CDR3 protein: CASSFDWAGNSGNTIYF. In nucleotides, the CDR3 is TGTGCCAGCAGCTTCGACTGGGCGGGTAACTCTGGAAACACCATATATTTT. This rearrangement joins TRBV7-9 to TRBJ1-3; D is unresolved. The length of the CDR3 is 17 residues. Germline loops: CDR1 SEHNR, CDR2 FQNEAQ (reference sequence). V gave up 3 bases and J gave up 0 bases, with 15 bases separating them.

The chain couples TRBV19 to TRBJ1-4; 10 bases are shared with TRBD1. Looked up from germline, CDR1 is LNHDA and CDR2 is SQIVND (reference sequence). This CDR3 is built from 15 residues. V was clipped by 3 bases and J by 10 bases; unmatched bases: 8. CDR3 in DNA: TGTGCCAGTAGTATTGGTGGGGACAGGGGAGGAAAACTGTTTTTT. Translated, it gives CASSIGGDRGGKLFF.

This clone occurred once. As DNA, the CDR3 is TGTGCCAGCAGCTTCGGCACACTCTATGGCTACACCTTC. It specifies CASSFGTLYGYTF. The chain joins TRBV7-6 to TRBJ1-2; D remains unclear. Trimming shortened V by 3 bases and J by 4 bases, and 9 bases separated the two germline ends. Germline loops: CDR1 SGHVS, CDR2 FNYEAQ. The CDR3 is made up of 13 amino acids.

The chain combines TRBV3-1 (or the pseudogene TRBV3-2) with TRBJ1-5; 7 nucleotides agree with TRBD1. CDR3 length equals 16 residues. After removal of 4 bases from V and 1 base from J, the junction contained 7 bases not matched to a gene. Germline values: CDR1 LGHDT, CDR2 YNNKEL (reference sequence). The CDR3 is CASSLTRGKSNQPQHF. In nucleotides, the CDR3 is TGTGCCAGCAGCCTCACCAGGGGGAAGAGCAATCAGCCCCAGCATTTT.

This chain connects TRBV12-3 or TRBV12-4 to TRBJ1-1, with no clear D. Trimming stripped 8 bases from V and 1 base from J, with 11 bases between. The CDR3 sequence is 13 residues long. CDR3: CASVGRWNTEAFF. The CDR3 DNA follows: TGTGCCAGCGTAGGCAGGTGGAACACTGAAGCTTTCTTT.

This sequence joins TRBV6-5 and TRBJ1-2; D is uncertain. This CDR3 comprises 11 residues. Germline lookup yields CDR1 MNHEY and CDR2 SVGAGI. The ends were cut back, 7 bases at V and 12 bases at J, with 15 bases in the middle. The CDR3 region is CASKGIGRHTF. CDR3 nucleotide sequence: TGTGCCAGCAAGGGAATTGGGCGGCACACCTTC.

This clone was seen a few times. This sequence joins TRBV5-1 and TRBJ1-1; possibly TRBD1 for D (6 bases). The germline V gene has CDR1 SGHRS and CDR2 YFSETQ. The ends were cut back, 4 bases at V and 4 bases at J, with 14 bases in the middle. The CDR3 has 14 amino acids. This CDR3 is CASSLRGGGTEAFF. CDR3 DNA: TGCGCCAGCAGCCTCCGGGGGGGCGGCACTGAAGCTTTCTTT.

This sequence joins TRBV6-5 and TRBJ2-7; the D is unclear. V was clipped by 0 bases and J by 2 bases, with 11 bases between them. The CDR3 contains 15 residues. Germline V gives CDR1 MNHEY, CDR2 SVGAGI. The CDR3 DNA sequence: TGTGCCAGCAGTTACTCGACTGTTACGGCCTACGAGCAGTACTTC. Its protein product is CASSYSTVTAYEQYF.

V is TRBV25-1 and J is TRBJ1-6; TRBD1 is a possible D gene (6 bases). From germline, CDR1 is MGHDK and CDR2 SYGVNS. The ends were cut back, 6 bases at V and 8 bases at J, with 14 bases in the middle. This CDR3 comprises 14 residues. The CDR3 DNA reads TGTGCCAGCAGAGCCCAGGGGATACATTCACCCCTCCACTTT. This translates into CASRAQGIHSPLHF.

The chain recombines TRBV2 with TRBJ1-2, with D maybe TRBD1 (5 bases). The CDR3 extends over 14 amino acids. From germline, CDR1 is SNHLY and CDR2 FYNNEI. Trimming pared 7 bases from V and 4 bases from J, leaving 16 bases between. CDR3 sequence reads: CASNTAGSIYGYTF. CDR3 nucleotides: TGTGCCAGCAATACGGCAGGGTCTATCTATGGCTACACCTTC. Filled out from reference TRBV2 and TRBJ1-2, the complete variable domain reads EPEVTQTPSHQVTQMGQEVILRCVPISNHLYFYWYRQILGQKVEFLVSFYNNEISEKSEIFDDQFSVERPDGSNFTLKIRSTKLEDSAMYFCASNTAGSIYGYTFGSGTRLTVV.

The chain has TRBV15 and TRBJ2-7; D is unresolved. CDR3 length: 12 residues. Germline V gene data show CDR1 as LNHNV and CDR2 as YYDKDF (reference sequence). V dropped 5 bases and J dropped 6 bases, with 11 bases sitting between them. The CDR3 protein is CATSALPSEQYF. Here the CDR3 DNA reads TGTGCCACCAGCGCCCTACCTAGCGAGCAGTACTTC.

The chain uses TRBV6-2 or TRBV6-3 and TRBJ1-5; D not resolved. This CDR3 is built from 14 residues. CDR1 and CDR2 (germline): MNHEY, SVGEGT. V lost 4 bases, J lost 2 bases, and 9 bases lay in between. The CDR3 is CASSWTRRNQPQHF. DNA of the CDR3: TGTGCCAGCAGTTGGACCCGTCGCAATCAGCCCCAGCATTTT.

The gene calls are TRBV11-2 and TRBJ2-3; D may be TRBD2 (6 bases). CDR1 is SGHAT and CDR2 is FQNNGV in the germline V gene. V gave up 7 bases and J gave up 5 bases, with 22 bases separating them. CDR3 length equals 16 residues. CDR3 sequence (DNA): TGTGCCAGCAACGCTTTGGCGGAAGGGAGGAAAGATACGCAGTATTTT. Translation: CASNALAEGRKDTQYF.